This T cell receptor beta chain came from a study of blood T cell repertoires in COVID-19. Study in general: Samples of COVID-19 (acute and convalescent) were obtained from the United States, Italy and Spain. Nucleic acid was either cDNA or gDNA, and it came from T cells, B-cell-depleted T cells, or PBMCs.

In the original workflow: Reference gene primer amplification gave nucleated cell count estimates. The repertoire was sequenced with immunoSEQ multiplex PCR; TCRdb's copy has only in-frame clones and lacks some. Clonal size and the V and J genes are those of that table, whereas D and trimming came from the DNA. The data show more than 25,000 clones, more than 65% seen once. The germline CDR1 and CDR2 sequences are GTSNPN and SVGIG (reference sequence). The CDR3 is 13 amino acids. V lost 4 bases to trimming and J lost 7 bases; unmatched junction nucleotides: 5. Sequencing used peripheral blood. The chain is built from TRBV30 and TRBJ1-4; 8 nucleotides match TRBD1. The sequence was collected from a human donor in a cohort sampled during active COVID-19. CDR3 sequence reads: CAWTGQGGEKLFF. CDR3 nucleotides: TGTGCCTGGACAGGACAGGGTGGTGAAAAACTGTTTTTT.